This T cell receptor beta chain was captured in a study of CD8 T cells in Susac syndrome. Comment on this clonotype: What it recognizes is unknown.

With random hexamers, 0.5 to 1 ug RNA was reverse transcribed. An immunoSEQ multiplex PCR amplified TCR beta CDR3 over 54 Vbeta and 13 Jbeta. TCRdb analysed the immunoSEQ multiplex PCR reads with MiXCR anew, one entry per CDR3 protein. The data contain about 430,000 distinct CDR3 sequences, approximately 89% of them singletons. The multiple sclerosis controls were treatment-naive patients affected by stable or active relapsing-remitting disease. Study-wide points: The study conceded that its TCR sequencing and HLA analysis involved relatively few individuals.

V was trimmed by 5 bases and J by 4 bases, leaving 8 bases between them. The germline V gene has CDR1 MNHEY and CDR2 SMNVEV (reference sequence). The CDR3 runs 13 residues. This sequence originates from a human donor with multiple sclerosis. The source material was CD8+ T cells from PBMCs. V gene TRBV27 combines with J gene TRBJ2-2, with D hard to call. Here the CDR3 reads CASSPLFTGELFF. The DNA for the CDR3 is TGTGCCAGCAGTCCTTTGTTCACCGGGGAGCTGTTTTTT.